This T cell receptor beta chain emerged from a study of CD8 T cells in Susac syndrome. V was trimmed by 7 bases and J by 6 bases, leaving 18 bases between them. The CDR3 contains 14 residues. Germline V lookup: CDR1 MDHEN, CDR2 SYDVKM. Random hexamers were used to reverse transcribe the RNA input (about 0.45 to 1 ug). From the immunoSEQ multiplex PCR reads, TCRdb called clonotypes with MiXCR, one entry per CDR3 protein. The sample shows approximately 260,000 distinct CDR3 sequences, 95% to 97% of them seen only once. Source material: CD4+ T cells from PBMCs. The chain couples TRBV28 to TRBJ1-2; D not certain. The sequence was collected from a human donor with Susac syndrome. The chain's CDR3 is CASIPLPPTDGYTF. CDR3 in DNA: TGTGCCAGCATTCCCCTTCCGCCGACGGATGGCTACACCTTC.